Sequencing of this T cell receptor beta chain was carried out in a study of blood T cell repertoires in COVID-19. On the study more broadly: The origin of the acute and convalescent COVID-19 samples was the United States, Italy and Spain.

V was cut by 9 bases and J by 4 bases, with 15 bases left in between. Looked up from germline, CDR1 is ENHRY and CDR2 is SYGVKD. CDR3 length: 13 amino acids. TCRdb's table, derived via immunoSEQ multiplex PCR, lists solely in-frame clones and lacks some. The top ten hold around 0.78% of the sample, which has fewer than 300,000 clones, approximately 88% seen once. Specimen: peripheral blood. The chain carries TRBV10-3 and TRBJ1-1, with TRBD1 as a possible D gene (6 bases). The receptor was derived from a young woman with acute or convalescent COVID-19. CDR3 DNA sequence: TGTGCCATTCGGGGGGCCCCGGGCACTGAAGCTTTCTTT. Translating it yields CAIRGAPGTEAFF.